What follows describes a single T cell receptor (beta chain). Antigen unknown. The junction shows a germline mismatch at one end, possibly a read error. The sample holds other DNA sequences that translate to the same CDR3. PCR primers comprised 60 Vbeta and 13 Jbeta primers. Generated by immunoSEQ multiplex PCR, the TCRdb table keeps only in-frame clones and is missing some. The sample has around 60,000 clones; around 72% are singletons. The data were taken from a study of cytomegalovirus exposure and HLA in healthy donors. Germline CDR1 reads MDHEN; CDR2 reads SYDVKM. The CDR3 contains 15 residues. Points from the study as a whole: The likely origin of a cluster of highly shared sequence variants was a sequencing artifact. Some V segments, including TRBV6-2 and TRBV6-3, were excluded as indistinguishable.

The V gene is TRBV28, the J gene TRBJ1-6; unclear D gene. The receptor was derived from a man over 45 in good health and CMV-seropositive. Sequenced: PBMCs. CDR3 sequence: CASSLISTYNSPLHF. The CDR3 DNA sequence: TGTGCCAGCAGTCTCATAAGCACCTATAATTCCCCCCTCCACTTT.